This T cell receptor beta chain was recorded in a study of patients and donors after allogeneic stem cell transplantation. One entry per CDR3 protein results from TCRdb running MiXCR on the RT-PCR reads. The table records 920,000 or so distinct CDR3 sequences, about 20% of them present only once. CDR3 length: 16 residues. The V gene end was trimmed by 3 bases and the J gene end by 1 base; junction bases not matched to a gene: 9. The germline CDR1 and CDR2 sequences are DFQATT and SNEGSKA (reference sequence). The sequence derives from a human donor who was either an allogeneic HSCT recipient or a stem cell or donor lymphocyte infusion donor (not recorded which). It is not recorded whose cells these are; they may come from a transplant donor. Sample: blood, either unsorted or a sorted T cell fraction (not recorded which). The rearrangement uses TRBV20-1 and TRBJ1-5; 7 bases line up with TRBD1. The DNA of the CDR3 is TGCAGTGCTAGGGCCACGAGGGGGCGAAGCAATCAGCCCCAGCATTTT. Protein: CSARATRGRSNQPQHF.